This entry lists 22 T cell receptor beta chains sequenced from one sample in a study of CD8 T cells in Susac syndrome. The authors reverse transcribed roughly 0.45 to 1 ug RNA with random hexamers. TCRdb independently ran MiXCR on the immunoSEQ multiplex PCR reads; one entry per CDR3 protein. The data hold under 200,000 distinct CDR3 sequences, with about 93% observed a single time. The sample taken for sequencing was CD4+ T cells from PBMCs. These receptors all stem from a human donor in good health.

The rearrangement joins TRBV24-1 to TRBJ2-7; 9 nucleotides line up with TRBD1. J lost 0 bases, V lost 3 bases, and 5 bases had no gene match. Germline values: CDR1 KGHDR, CDR2 SFDVKD. The CDR3 covers 16 residues. Written as DNA, the CDR3 is TGTGCCACCAGTGATCCCGGGACAGGGAACTCCTACGAGCAGTACTTC. It is translated as CATSDPGTGNSYEQYF.

V is TRBV7-2 and J is TRBJ2-1; tentative D call: TRBD2 (6 bases). Germline CDR1 SGHTA, CDR2 FQGNSA. Trimming stripped 7 bases from V and 9 bases from J, with 22 bases between. The CDR3 has 15 residues. Written as DNA, the CDR3 is TGTGCCAGCACCATGACAGTCCTTTTCGGGGGTGAGCAGTTCTTC. This gives the protein CASTMTVLFGGEQFF.

The J gene is TRBJ1-1, the V gene TRBV18, with TRBD1 matching over 9 bases. Germline V gene data show CDR1 as KGHSH and CDR2 as LQKENI. The CDR3 covers 15 residues. The J segment lost 5 bases and the V segment lost 5 bases, leaving 9 bases of the junction unmatched. The DNA for the CDR3 is TGTGCCAGCTCATCGGGACAGGGCGTGGGGACTGAAGCTTTCTTT. Encoded protein: CASSSGQGVGTEAFF.

The genes are TRBV7-3 and TRBJ2-5; 8 positions agree with TRBD1. In germline, CDR1 is SGHTA, CDR2 FQGTGA. The CDR3 spans 14 residues. Trimming at V came to 5 bases and at J to 5 bases, leaving 7 bases not matched to a gene. The CDR3 DNA reads as TGTGCCAGCAGCCGCAGGGGGCGCGATGAGACCCAGTACTTC. Translated, it gives CASSRRGRDETQYF.

The gene calls are TRBV7-3 and TRBJ2-6; 8 bases map to TRBD1. The CDR3 loop spans 15 amino acids. CDR1 and CDR2 (germline): SGHTA, FQGTGA. V was pared by 4 bases and J by 2 bases, with 1 base of the junction left unmatched. The CDR3 DNA is TGTGCCAGCAGCTCGGACAGGGCTGGGGCCAACGTCCTGACTTTC. It translates to CASSSDRAGANVLTF.

V gene TRBV28 combines with J gene TRBJ1-5; D unclear. V lost 11 bases, J lost 2 bases, and 13 bases lay in between. CDR3 length: 13 amino acids. Germline CDR1 MDHEN, CDR2 SYDVKM. The CDR3 spells CAVPSRGNQPQHF. The CDR3, as DNA: TGTGCCGTGCCCTCAAGGGGCAATCAGCCCCAGCATTTT.

The chain links TRBV18 to TRBJ1-5; 10 bases are shared with TRBD1. J lost 5 bases, V lost 6 bases, and 10 bases had no gene match. Germline-derived CDR1 and CDR2 are KGHSH and LQKENI. The CDR3 runs 16 residues. The DNA of the CDR3 is TGTGCCAGCTCCCAATGGGGGACAGGGGTTCATCAGCCCCAGCATTTT. Its translation: CASSQWGTGVHQPQHF.

This clonotype was seen only once. The rearrangement joins TRBV7-2 to TRBJ2-4; 9 nucleotides match TRBD1. Germline-derived CDR1 and CDR2 are SGHTA and FQGNSA. This CDR3 is 15 amino acids long. The trim removed 5 bases at V and 7 bases at J, leaving 9 bases unmatched. In nucleotides, the CDR3 is TGTGCCAGCAGCCCTACAGGGGGCCGTGGGAACATTCAGTACTTC. Its protein product is CASSPTGGRGNIQYF. The full variable domain, completed using reference TRBV7-2 and TRBJ2-4, is GAGVSQSPSNKVTEKGKDVELRCDPISGHTALYWYRQSLGQGLEFLIYFQGNSAPDKSGLPSDRFSAERTGGSVSTLTIQRTQQEDSAVYLCASSPTGGRGNIQYFGAGTRLSVL.

J is TRBJ1-1 and V is TRBV5-1, with a possible D match to TRBD1 (5 bases). The V end was cut by 2 bases, the J end by 1 base, with 12 bases between. This CDR3 region has 15 residues. Germline V gives CDR1 SGHRS, CDR2 YFSETQ. The CDR3 loop reads CASSLRGAANTEAFF. The CDR3 nucleotides are TGCGCCAGCAGCTTACGGGGCGCGGCGAACACTGAAGCTTTCTTT.

The rearrangement uses TRBV4-2 and TRBJ2-3, with 8 bases that match TRBD2. With V trimmed by 0 bases and J by 3 bases, 8 bases remained unmatched. The CDR3 has 17 residues. Germline V gene lookup returns CDR1 LGHNA and CDR2 YNFKEQ. The CDR3, as DNA: TGTGCCAGCAGCCAAGATCGGTTTAGCGGGGATACAGATACGCAGTATTTT. Protein product: CASSQDRFSGDTDTQYF.

This chain links TRBV6-6 with TRBJ2-5, with D unresolved. CDR1 and CDR2 (germline): MNHNY, SVGAGI (reference sequence). Trimming took 8 bases from V and 5 from J, leaving 12 bases between them. The CDR3 is 12 residues long. CDR3 loop: CASSRWDETQYF. CDR3 nucleotide sequence: TGTGCCAGCTCTCGCTGGGATGAGACCCAGTACTTC.

The CDR3 here is CASSTGFAMGQYF. As DNA, the CDR3 is TGTGCCAGTAGCACGGGCTTCGCCATGGGGCAGTACTTC. V is TRBV19 and J is TRBJ2-7; D is undetermined. This CDR3 has 13 amino acids. Per the germline V gene, CDR1 is LNHDA and CDR2 is SQIVND (reference sequence). V was cut by 6 bases and J by 9 bases, with 18 bases left in between.

The chain employs TRBV2 and TRBJ2-6; D is undetermined. Germline lookup yields CDR1 SNHLY and CDR2 FYNNEI. This CDR3 has 17 amino acids. Between the trimmed V and J ends, which lost 3 bases and 0 bases, there was a span of 12 bases. The CDR3 region is CASSESRLSSGANVLTF. CDR3 coding DNA: TGTGCCAGCAGTGAGAGCAGGTTAAGCTCTGGGGCCAACGTCCTGACTTTC. Full variable domain (rest looked up from reference TRBV2 and TRBJ2-6): EPEVTQTPSHQVTQMGQEVILRCVPISNHLYFYWYRQILGQKVEFLVSFYNNEISEKSEIFDDQFSVERPDGSNFTLKIRSTKLEDSAMYFCASSESRLSSGANVLTFGAGSRLTVL.

The chain couples TRBV6-5 to TRBJ2-5, with 11 nucleotides matching TRBD1. This CDR3 is 14 amino acids long. After removal of 4 bases from V and 5 bases from J, the junction contained 3 bases not matched to a gene. Per germline, CDR1 MNHEY and CDR2 SVGAGI. The CDR3 DNA sequence: TGTGCCAGCAGTTTTGGACAGGGGGCTGAGACCCAGTACTTC. It is translated as CASSFGQGAETQYF.

Here the CDR3 reads CASSTDRGKETQYF. The DNA for the CDR3 is TGCGCCAGCAGTACGGACAGGGGAAAAGAGACCCAGTACTTC. V gene TRBV5-1 combines with J gene TRBJ2-5; 9 bases are a match to TRBD1. This CDR3 is 14 amino acids long. Trimming took 5 bases from V and 3 from J; bases not matched to a gene: 5. Per germline, CDR1 SGHRS and CDR2 YFSETQ. Together with reference TRBV5-1 and TRBJ2-5, the CDR3 gives the full variable domain: KAGVTQTPRYLIKTRGQQVTLSCSPISGHRSVSWYQQTPGQGLQFLFEYFSETQRNKGNFPGRFSGRQFSNSRSEMNVSTLELGDSALYLCASSTDRGKETQYFGPGTRLLVL.

The rearrangement joins TRBV7-3 to TRBJ2-2, with D perhaps TRBD1 or TRBD2 (7 bases each). The CDR3 covers 16 residues. Germline V CDR1 and CDR2: SGHTA, FQGTGA. Trimming stripped 4 bases from V and 3 bases from J, with 15 bases between. The CDR3 nucleotides read TGTGCCAGCAGCTCGCCCAGGGGGGGGGACACCGGGGAGCTGTTTTTT. Residues: CASSSPRGGDTGELFF.

The chain joins TRBV7-9 to TRBJ2-5; D might be TRBD1 (6 bases). CDR3 size: 15 residues. With 5 bases removed from V and 5 bases from J, the gap between germline ends came to 18 bases. CDR1 and CDR2 (germline): SEHNR, FQNEAQ (reference sequence). Here the CDR3 reads CASSVGTAGVETQYF. As DNA, the CDR3 is TGTGCCAGCAGCGTTGGGACGGCAGGGGTGGAGACCCAGTACTTC.

The chain is built from TRBV4-2 and TRBJ2-3, with 7 bases matching TRBD2. CDR1 LGHNA and CDR2 YNFKEQ come from the germline V gene. The V and J ends lost 0 bases and 1 base, in that order; junction bases with no gene match: 7. The CDR3 is 17 residues long. The CDR3 spells CASSQDNGGFRTDTQYF. For the CDR3, the DNA is TGTGCCAGCAGCCAAGATAACGGGGGGTTTCGCACAGATACGCAGTATTTT.

The chain couples TRBV20-1 to TRBJ1-2; D gene ambiguous. Germline V gene lookup returns CDR1 DFQATT and CDR2 SNEGSKA (reference sequence). V was pared by 1 base and J by 7 bases, with 19 bases between. This CDR3 region has 15 residues. The CDR3 region has the DNA TGCAGTGCTAGAGCCGTCTGGCCCCCGGAGGCTGGCTACACCTTC. Translated, it gives CSARAVWPPEAGYTF.

This sequence joins TRBV7-2 and TRBJ2-3; 10 bases are shared with TRBD1. Germline CDR1 reads SGHTA; CDR2 reads FQGNSA. The CDR3 contains 15 residues. Germline trimming cut 4 bases from V and 3 bases from J; bases unmatched to any gene: 4. The CDR3 coding sequence is TGTGCCAGCAGCTCTCGACAGGGGGCGACAGATACGCAGTATTTT. Translated: CASSSRQGATDTQYF.

The table lists this clonotype with a count of one. The rearrangement links TRBV10-3 to TRBJ1-3; D is perhaps TRBD1 (6 bases). The CDR3 is 13 amino acids. From germline, CDR1 is ENHRY and CDR2 SYGVKD. The germline V and J ends were trimmed by 9 bases and 1 base, with 10 bases remaining between them. The CDR3 spells CAMQQGSGNTIYF. For the CDR3, the DNA is TGTGCCATGCAACAGGGTTCTGGAAACACCATATATTTT.

The count of this clonotype is one. The chain joins TRBV12-3 or TRBV12-4 to TRBJ1-5; tentative D call: TRBD1 (5 bases). Trimming pared 7 bases from V and 4 bases from J, leaving 17 bases between. This CDR3 spans 15 amino acids. The CDR3: CASTSHGGVNQPQHF. DNA for the CDR3: TGTGCCAGCACTTCCCACGGAGGGGTTAATCAGCCCCAGCATTTT.